The T cell receptor beta chain under discussion was sequenced for a study of patients and donors after allogeneic stem cell transplantation. Trimming shortened V by 3 bases and J by 0 bases, and 8 bases separated the two germline ends. The CDR3 loop spans 14 amino acids. Germline loops: CDR1 SNHLY, CDR2 FYNNEI. TCRdb reanalysed the RT-PCR reads using MiXCR and keeps one entry per CDR3 protein. Of about 1,600 distinct CDR3 sequences in the sample, roughly 7.2% were seen once. This clonotype turned up a few times. The clonotype originates from a human donor who was either an allogeneic HSCT recipient or a stem cell or donor lymphocyte infusion donor (not recorded which). It is not recorded whose cells these are; they may come from a transplant donor. Sequencing was done on a sample of blood, either unsorted or a sorted T cell fraction (not recorded which). The chain is built from TRBV2 and TRBJ1-1; no clear D. The CDR3 loop reads CASSEESLNTEAFF. The CDR3 DNA reads TGTGCCAGCAGTGAGGAAAGCTTGAACACTGAAGCTTTCTTT.